The following is a TCR beta chain sequence with its context. The CDR3 loop spans 13 amino acids. With V trimmed by 11 bases and J by 2 bases, 8 bases remained unmatched. The germline gives CDR1 MNHEY, CDR2 SVGAGI. These data belong to a study of blood T cell repertoires in COVID-19. Methods used by the authors: It was from reference gene primer amplification that nucleated cell counts were estimated. Profiled with immunoSEQ multiplex PCR; TCRdb holds only in-frame clones, not every one. V and J calls and clone size come straight from that table; D and trimming were deduced from the DNA. This table has some 220,000 clones, approximately 80% appearing once.

Material for sequencing was peripheral blood. The origin of this receptor is a human donor in a cohort sampled during active COVID-19. V is TRBV6-5 and J is TRBJ2-7; 8 bases fit TRBD1. This chain's CDR3 is CASSVGQAYEQYF. The CDR3 nucleotides read TGTGCCTCCTCCGTGGGACAGGCCTACGAGCAGTACTTC.